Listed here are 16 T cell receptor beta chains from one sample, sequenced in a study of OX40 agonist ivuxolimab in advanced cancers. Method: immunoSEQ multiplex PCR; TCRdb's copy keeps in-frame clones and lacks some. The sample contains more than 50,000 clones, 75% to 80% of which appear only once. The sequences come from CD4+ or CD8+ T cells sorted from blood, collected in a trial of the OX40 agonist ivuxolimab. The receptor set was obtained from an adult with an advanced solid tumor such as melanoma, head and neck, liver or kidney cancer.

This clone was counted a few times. The CDR3 coding sequence is TGTGCCAGCAGTTTATCCGGCCGAACTAAGTCCACCGGGGAGCTGTTTTTT. Encoded protein: CASSLSGRTKSTGELFF. The rearrangement joins TRBV27 to TRBJ2-2; D gene ambiguous. Germline V gene lookup returns CDR1 MNHEY and CDR2 SMNVEV (reference sequence). The germline V and J ends were trimmed by 0 bases and 4 bases, with 15 bases remaining between them. CDR3 length: 17 amino acids.

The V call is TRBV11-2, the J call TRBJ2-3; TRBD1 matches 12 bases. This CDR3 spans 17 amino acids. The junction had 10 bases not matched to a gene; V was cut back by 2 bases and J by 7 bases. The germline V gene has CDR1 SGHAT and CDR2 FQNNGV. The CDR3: CASSLHVGTGGWNTQYF. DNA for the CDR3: TGTGCCAGCAGCTTACATGTGGGGACAGGGGGCTGGAATACGCAGTATTTT.

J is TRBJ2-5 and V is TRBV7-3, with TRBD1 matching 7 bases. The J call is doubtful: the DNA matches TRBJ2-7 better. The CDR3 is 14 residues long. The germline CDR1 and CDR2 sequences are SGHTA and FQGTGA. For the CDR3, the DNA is TGTGCCAGCAGCTTAGAAGGGGGCGGCTACGAGCAGTACTTC. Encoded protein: CASSLEGGGYEQYF.

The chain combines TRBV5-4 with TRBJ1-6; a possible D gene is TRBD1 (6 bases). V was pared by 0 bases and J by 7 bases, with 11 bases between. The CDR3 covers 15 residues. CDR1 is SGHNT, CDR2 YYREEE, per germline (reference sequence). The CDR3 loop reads CASSLDRVRNSPLHF. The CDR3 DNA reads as TGTGCCAGCAGCTTGGACAGGGTGAGGAATTCACCCCTCCACTTT.

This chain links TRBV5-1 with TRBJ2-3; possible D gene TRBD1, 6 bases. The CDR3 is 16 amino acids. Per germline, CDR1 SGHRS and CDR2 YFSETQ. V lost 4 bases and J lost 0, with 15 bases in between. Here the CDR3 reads CASSQWTAPSTDTQYF. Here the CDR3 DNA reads TGCGCCAGCAGCCAGTGGACAGCTCCTAGCACAGATACGCAGTATTTT. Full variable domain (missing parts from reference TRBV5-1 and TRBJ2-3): KAGVTQTPRYLIKTRGQQVTLSCSPISGHRSVSWYQQTPGQGLQFLFEYFSETQRNKGNFPGRFSGRQFSNSRSEMNVSTLELGDSALYLCASSQWTAPSTDTQYFGPGTRLTVL.

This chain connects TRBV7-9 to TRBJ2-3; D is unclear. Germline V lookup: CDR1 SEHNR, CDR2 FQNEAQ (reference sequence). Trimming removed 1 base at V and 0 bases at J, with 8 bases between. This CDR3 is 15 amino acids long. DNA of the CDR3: TGTGCCAGCAGCTTAGAGGGTCTTAGCACAGATACGCAGTATTTT. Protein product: CASSLEGLSTDTQYF.

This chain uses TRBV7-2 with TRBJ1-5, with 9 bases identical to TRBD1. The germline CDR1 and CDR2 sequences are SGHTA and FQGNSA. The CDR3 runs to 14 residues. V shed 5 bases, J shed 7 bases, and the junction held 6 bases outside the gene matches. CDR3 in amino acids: CASSPGQGGQPQHF. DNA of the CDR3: TGTGCCAGCAGCCCGGGACAGGGTGGACAGCCCCAGCATTTT.

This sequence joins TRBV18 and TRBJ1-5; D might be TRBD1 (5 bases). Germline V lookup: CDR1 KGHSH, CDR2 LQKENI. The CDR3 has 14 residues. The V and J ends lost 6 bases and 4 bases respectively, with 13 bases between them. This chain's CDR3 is CASSRAGSNQPQHF. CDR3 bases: TGTGCCAGCTCCAGGGCGGGGAGTAATCAGCCCCAGCATTTT.

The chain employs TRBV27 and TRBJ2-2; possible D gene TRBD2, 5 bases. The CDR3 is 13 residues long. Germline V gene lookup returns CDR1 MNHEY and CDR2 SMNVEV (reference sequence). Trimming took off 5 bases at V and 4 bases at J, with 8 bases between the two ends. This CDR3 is CASSLALTGELFF. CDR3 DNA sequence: TGTGCCAGCAGTCTAGCCCTCACCGGGGAGCTGTTTTTT.

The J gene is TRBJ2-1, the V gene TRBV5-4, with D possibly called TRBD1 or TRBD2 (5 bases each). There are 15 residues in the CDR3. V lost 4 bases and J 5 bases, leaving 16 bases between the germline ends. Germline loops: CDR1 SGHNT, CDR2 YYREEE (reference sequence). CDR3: CASSTGTWENNEQFF. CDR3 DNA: TGTGCCAGCAGCACCGGGACGTGGGAGAACAATGAGCAGTTCTTC.

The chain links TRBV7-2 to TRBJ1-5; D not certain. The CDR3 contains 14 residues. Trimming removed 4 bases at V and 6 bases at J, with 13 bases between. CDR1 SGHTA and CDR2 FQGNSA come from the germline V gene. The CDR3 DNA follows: TGTGCCAGCAGCTCGGGGTCGACGGGTCAGCCCCAGCATTTT. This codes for CASSSGSTGQPQHF.

Here the CDR3 reads CAISGTSGNEQFF. CDR3 sequence (DNA): TGTGCCATCTCAGGGACTAGTGGCAATGAGCAGTTCTTC. This sequence joins TRBV10-3 and TRBJ2-1; 8 bases align to TRBD2. Germline loops: CDR1 ENHRY, CDR2 SYGVKD. This CDR3 contains 13 residues. Germline trimming cut 8 bases from V and 6 bases from J; bases unmatched to any gene: 6.

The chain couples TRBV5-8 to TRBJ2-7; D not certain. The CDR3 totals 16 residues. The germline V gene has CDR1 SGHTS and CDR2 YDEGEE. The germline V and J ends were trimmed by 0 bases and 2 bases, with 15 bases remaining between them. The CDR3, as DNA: TGTGCCAGCAGCTTGGCCGGCGGCAGCCCCACCTACGAGCAGTACTTC. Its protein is CASSLAGGSPTYEQYF.

The CDR3 here is CSVEDSTSGGAGDTQYF. CDR3 DNA: TGCAGCGTTGAAGATTCGACTAGCGGGGGGGCTGGGGATACGCAGTATTTT. The chain couples TRBV29-1 to TRBJ2-3, with TRBD2 identical over 14 bases. The V and J ends lost 0 bases and 6 bases, in that order; junction bases with no gene match: 8. This CDR3 spans 17 amino acids. CDR1 and CDR2 (germline): SQVTM, ANQGSEA.

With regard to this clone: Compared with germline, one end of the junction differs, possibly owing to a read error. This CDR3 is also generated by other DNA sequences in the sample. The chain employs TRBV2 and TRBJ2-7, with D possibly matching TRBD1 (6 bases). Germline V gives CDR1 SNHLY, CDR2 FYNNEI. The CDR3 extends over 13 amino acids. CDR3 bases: TGTGCCAACCTTCACCGGGACAACTACGAGCAGTACTTT. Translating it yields CANLHRDNYEQYF.

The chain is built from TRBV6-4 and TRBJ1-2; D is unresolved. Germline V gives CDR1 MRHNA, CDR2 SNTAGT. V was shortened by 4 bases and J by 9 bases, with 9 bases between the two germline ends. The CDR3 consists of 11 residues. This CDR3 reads CASSGEYSYTF. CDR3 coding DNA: TGTGCCAGCAGTGGAGAATATAGCTACACCTTC.